This T cell receptor (beta chain) appears in the sequencing data of a study of cytomegalovirus exposure and HLA in healthy donors. Study-wide points: Researchers catalogued 150 or so TCR beta chains as cytomegalovirus-associated. A few chains tied to CMV proved CMV antigen-specific in vitro. Within the 95 to 150 validation repertoires, first-cohort TCR clusters tended to co-occur, according to a later analysis.

Separate from the roughly 700-subject first cohort, the approximately 120-subject validation cohort was the one that the donors belonged to. Produced via immunoSEQ multiplex PCR; TCRdb's table is partial and in-frame only. In the table there are 100,000 to 150,000 clones, around nine tenths of which are singletons. About this clone itself: The target antigen is unknown.

The CDR3 is 13 amino acids. Trimming shortened V by 8 bases and J by 0 bases, and 10 bases separated the two germline ends. Germline V lookup: CDR1 MNHEY, CDR2 SMNVEV (reference sequence). This sequence joins TRBV27 and TRBJ1-1, with D perhaps TRBD1 (5 bases). This TCR was recovered from a man aged 25-45 years in good health and CMV-seronegative. Sequences were obtained from PBMCs. This CDR3 is CASARGMNTEAFF. The CDR3 DNA is TGTGCCAGCGCCCGGGGGATGAACACTGAAGCTTTCTTT.